Presented here are 17 T cell receptor beta chains from one specimen sequenced in a study of blood T cell repertoires in COVID-19. Clones were read by immunoSEQ multiplex PCR, and TCRdb kept only the in-frame ones, dropping some. The sample lists some 250,000 clones; around 86% were seen once. Sequencing input: peripheral blood. These TCRs come from a woman in her sixties or seventies with COVID-19, enrolled during active disease.

This clone was seen just once. The rearrangement links TRBV6-2 or TRBV6-3 to TRBJ2-5; a weak D match, TRBD2 (5 bases). Germline V gives CDR1 MNHEY, CDR2 SVGEGT. The CDR3 length is 14 residues. The V end lost 6 bases, the J end lost 5 bases, and 16 bases lay between the germline ends. In nucleotides, the CDR3 is TGTGCCAGCAGCCTACTTCCGGGAAGGGAGACCCAGTACTTC. Its translation: CASSLLPGRETQYF.

In its sample, this clone was seen once. DNA for the CDR3: TGTGCCAGCAGCGAACGGGACAGCCTCAGGGGCTACACCTTC. Its protein product is CASSERDSLRGYTF. The chain employs TRBV4-2 and TRBJ1-2; 7 bases align to TRBD1. Germline V lookup: CDR1 LGHNA, CDR2 YNFKEQ. V gave up 5 bases and J gave up 8 bases; unmatched junction bases: 11. CDR3 length: 14 residues.

The chain employs TRBV5-1 and TRBJ2-7, with TRBD2 matching 8 bases. The CDR3 is made up of 15 amino acids. From germline, CDR1 is SGHRS and CDR2 YFSETQ. J lost 2 bases, V lost 4 bases, and 8 bases had no gene match. CDR3 protein: CASSLPGLGAYEQYF. Here the CDR3 DNA reads TGCGCCAGCAGCCTACCGGGACTAGGTGCCTACGAGCAGTACTTC.

The CDR3 protein is CASSPDRVRPEAFF. The CDR3 DNA is TGCGCCAGCAGCCCGGACAGGGTGAGGCCTGAAGCTTTCTTT. The chain links TRBV4-1 to TRBJ1-1, with 8 bases identical to TRBD1. V dropped 4 bases and J dropped 6; count of bases not matched to a gene: 7. The CDR3 has 14 residues. The germline V gene has CDR1 MGHRA and CDR2 YSYEKL.

The V call is TRBV7-2, the J call TRBJ1-1; D unresolved. The germline V gene encodes CDR1 SGHTA and CDR2 FQGNSA. This CDR3 region has 12 residues. V was shortened by 8 bases and J by 6 bases, with 13 bases between the two germline ends. CDR3 protein: CASVFWASEAFF. CDR3 DNA: TGTGCCAGCGTGTTCTGGGCGTCTGAAGCTTTCTTT. Full variable domain (outside the CDR3, taken from reference TRBV7-2 and TRBJ1-1): GAGVSQSPSNKVTEKGKDVELRCDPISGHTALYWYRQSLGQGLEFLIYFQGNSAPDKSGLPSDRFSAERTGGSVSTLTIQRTQQEDSAVYLCASVFWASEAFFGQGTRLTVV.

The V call is TRBV15, the J call TRBJ2-5, with a weak D call TRBD1 (5 bases). From germline, CDR1 is LNHNV and CDR2 YYDKDF (reference sequence). The CDR3 runs to 14 residues. The V and J ends lost 0 bases and 5 bases respectively, with 10 bases between them. The CDR3 reads CATSREQVGETQYF. The CDR3 region has the DNA TGTGCCACCAGCAGAGAACAGGTTGGGGAGACCCAGTACTTC.

The chain couples TRBV10-3 to TRBJ1-3, with D hard to call. V was pared by 5 bases and J by 0 bases, with 11 bases between. This CDR3 is built from 15 residues. Germline V gene lookup returns CDR1 ENHRY and CDR2 SYGVKD. The CDR3 nucleotides are TGTGCCATCAGTCCGACGGGATACTCTGGAAACACCATATATTTT. This gives the protein CAISPTGYSGNTIYF.

This sequence joins TRBV9 and TRBJ2-1; 15 nucleotides line up with TRBD2. Germline lookup yields CDR1 SGDLS and CDR2 YYNGEE. This CDR3 spans 16 amino acids. J gave up 7 bases and V 2 bases, and 4 bases lay outside the gene matches. CDR3 protein: CASSVTGTSGGNEQFF. CDR3 bases: TGTGCCAGCAGCGTGACCGGGACTAGCGGGGGGAATGAGCAGTTCTTC. Looking up the rest from reference TRBV9 and TRBJ2-1 gives the full variable domain: DSGVTQTPKHLITATGQRVTLRCSPRSGDLSVYWYQQSLDQGLQFLIQYYNGEERAKGNILERFSAQQFPDLHSELNLSSLELGDSALYFCASSVTGTSGGNEQFFGPGTRLTVL.

The genes are TRBV30 and TRBJ2-7, with 10 bases fitting TRBD2. Per the germline V gene, CDR1 is GTSNPN and CDR2 is SVGIG (reference sequence). This CDR3 has 18 amino acids. Trimming took 0 bases from V and 4 from J; bases not matched to a gene: 15. CDR3 in amino acids: CAWSVIRRTSGTPYEQYF. As DNA, the CDR3 is TGTGCCTGGAGTGTAATCCGGCGAACTAGCGGGACCCCGTACGAGCAGTACTTC.

In its sample, this clone was seen once. J is TRBJ1-2 and V is TRBV14; D not resolved. V was cut by 1 base and J by 10 bases, with 19 bases left in between. CDR1 is SGHDN, CDR2 FVKESK, per germline. The CDR3 is made up of 15 amino acids. This CDR3 reads CASSQVSGEIKDYTF. For the CDR3, the DNA is TGTGCCAGCAGCCAAGTTTCGGGAGAGATCAAAGACTACACCTTC.

This chain uses TRBV4-3 with TRBJ1-1; a weak D match, TRBD1 (5 bases). Trimming cost V 3 bases and J 6 bases, with 17 bases left between them. Germline lookup yields CDR1 LGHNA and CDR2 YSLEER. The CDR3 is 15 amino acids. Here the CDR3 reads CASSQRQISASEAFF. The CDR3 DNA is TGCGCCAGCAGCCAGAGACAGATTTCAGCTTCTGAAGCTTTCTTT.

The chain carries TRBV6-2 or TRBV6-3 and TRBJ2-5; 10 bases line up with TRBD2. Unmatched junction bases numbered 7, after V lost 2 bases and J lost 1 base. Germline values: CDR1 MNHEY, CDR2 SVGEGT. The CDR3 is made up of 17 amino acids. The CDR3 region is CASSYGLAGVSQETQYF. The CDR3 nucleotides read TGTGCCAGCAGTTACGGTCTAGCGGGAGTATCCCAAGAGACCCAGTACTTC.

This rearrangement joins TRBV29-1 to TRBJ2-1, with 14 bases lining up with TRBD2. V was clipped by 7 bases and J by 2 bases; unmatched bases: 7. The CDR3 contains 16 residues. CDR1 SQVTM and CDR2 ANQGSEA come from the germline V gene. The chain's CDR3 is CSGIGLAGGTYNEQFF. The CDR3 nucleotides are TGCAGCGGTATCGGACTAGCGGGAGGAACCTACAATGAGCAGTTCTTC.

The V call is TRBV24-1, the J call TRBJ1-1; 7 nucleotides agree with TRBD1. The germline V gene encodes CDR1 KGHDR and CDR2 SFDVKD. CDR3 length: 10 amino acids. The V segment lost 8 bases and the J segment 14 bases; nucleotides outside the gene matches: 7. The CDR3 bases are TGTGCCACCATGGCAGGGGGAGCATTCTTT. Translating gives CATMAGGAFF.

The chain employs TRBV19 and TRBJ2-1, with D tentatively TRBD1 (6 bases). There are 14 residues in the CDR3. The V gene's germline CDR1 is LNHDA and CDR2 SQIVND (reference sequence). The V end was cut by 5 bases, the J end by 10 bases, with 18 bases between. CDR3 residues: CASSQNNRVGEQFF. CDR3 DNA: TGTGCCAGTAGTCAGAACAACAGGGTCGGGGAGCAGTTCTTC. Filled out from reference TRBV19 and TRBJ2-1, the complete variable domain reads DGGITQSPKYLFRKEGQNVTLSCEQNLNHDAMYWYRQDPGQGLRLIYYSQIVNDFQKGDIAEGYSVSREKKESFPLTVTSAQKNPTAFYLCASSQNNRVGEQFFGPGTRLTVL.

The chain combines TRBV5-1 with TRBJ2-3; 9 nucleotides agree with TRBD2. The ends lost 4 bases at V and 4 bases at J; junction bases unmatched: 10. Germline V gene data show CDR1 as SGHRS and CDR2 as YFSETQ. The CDR3 runs to 16 residues. Here the CDR3 DNA reads TGCGCCAGCAGCCCTAGACTAGCGGAGGGACCAGATACGCAGTATTTT. This codes for CASSPRLAEGPDTQYF.

This clone was recorded a few times. The chain joins TRBV7-9 to TRBJ2-7, with D possibly matching TRBD1 (5 bases). The CDR3 totals 17 residues. Germline CDR1 reads SEHNR; CDR2 reads FQNEAQ (reference sequence). Trimming left V 3 bases short and J 4 bases short, with 22 bases between. The CDR3 coding sequence is TGTGCCAGCAGCTTTGGAGTGGGTGGCCAGGGTAGATACGAGCAGTACTTC. It specifies CASSFGVGGQGRYEQYF. The variable domain in full, with the rest retrieved from reference TRBV7-9 and TRBJ2-7, is DTGVSQNPRHKITKRGQNVTFRCDPISEHNRLYWYRQTLGQGPEFLTYFQNEAQLEKSRLLSDRFSAERPKGSFSTLEIQRTEQGDSAMYLCASSFGVGGQGRYEQYFGPGTRLTVT.